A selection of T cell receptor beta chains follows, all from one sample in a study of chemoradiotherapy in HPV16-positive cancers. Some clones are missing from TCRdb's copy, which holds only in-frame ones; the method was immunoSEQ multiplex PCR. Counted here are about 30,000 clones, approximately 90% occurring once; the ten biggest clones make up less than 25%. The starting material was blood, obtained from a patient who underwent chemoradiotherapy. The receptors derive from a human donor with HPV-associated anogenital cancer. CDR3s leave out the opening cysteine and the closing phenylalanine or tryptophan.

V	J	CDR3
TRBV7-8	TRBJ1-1	ASSLVSTGRTNTEAF
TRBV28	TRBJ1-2	ASSPDTFYGYT
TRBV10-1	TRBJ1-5	ASSDSISSQPQH
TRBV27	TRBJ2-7	ASSFGRGYEQY
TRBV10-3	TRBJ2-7	AIRTSSSYEQY
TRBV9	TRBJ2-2	ASSPGGGSGELF
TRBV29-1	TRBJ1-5	SAQDGYQPQH
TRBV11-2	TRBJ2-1	ASRYRDYKYNEQF
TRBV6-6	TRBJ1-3	ASSYGDRLSGNTIY
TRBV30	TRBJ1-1	AWSGYSLEAF
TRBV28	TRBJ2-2	ASSPRLNGELF
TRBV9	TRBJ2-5	ASSVAVGFETQY
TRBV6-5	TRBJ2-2	ASSYFGELF
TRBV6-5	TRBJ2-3	ASSRIRADTQY
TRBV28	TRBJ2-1	ASSPQGQGYNEQF
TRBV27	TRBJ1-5	ASSRTGYQPQH
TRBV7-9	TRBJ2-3	ASSLKGTGRTDTQY
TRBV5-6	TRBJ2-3	ASSWTDTQY
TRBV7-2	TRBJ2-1	ASSPTVSYNEQF
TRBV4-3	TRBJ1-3	ASSQVLDIAGNTIY
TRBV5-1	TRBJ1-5	ASSWEGMGNQPQH
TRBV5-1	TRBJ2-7	ASSLQGITYEQY
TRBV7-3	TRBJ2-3	ASSREGDTQY
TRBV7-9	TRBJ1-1	ASSQLPGQAF
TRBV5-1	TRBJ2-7	ASSLAFGMGYEQY
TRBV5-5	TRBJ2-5	ASSAPGGWETQY
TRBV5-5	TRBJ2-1	ASSFSGGLNNEQF
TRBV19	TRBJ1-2	ASSIQGINYGYT
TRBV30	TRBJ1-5	AWSVLNQPQH
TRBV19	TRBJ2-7	ASSIRTGGMNEQY
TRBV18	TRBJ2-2	ASSPGQGRDTGELF
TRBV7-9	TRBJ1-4	ASSLMGSVGEKLF
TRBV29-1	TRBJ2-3	SVVPGGGTDTQY
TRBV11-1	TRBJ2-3	ASSYTSGGSDTQY
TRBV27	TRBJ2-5	ASSLFWTGRTQY
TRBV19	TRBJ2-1	ASSYQGNEQF
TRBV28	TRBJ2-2	ASSPLGGGELF
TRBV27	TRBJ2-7	ASSPSSYEQY
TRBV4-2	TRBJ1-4	ASSQEGQGARELF
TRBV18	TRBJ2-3	ASSPLVSGYTDTQY
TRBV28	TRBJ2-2	ASSTISGPGELF
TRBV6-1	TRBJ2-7	ASSHLRGEQY
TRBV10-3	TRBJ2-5	ASQELERETQY
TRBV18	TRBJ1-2	ASSLGQPPNHYGYT
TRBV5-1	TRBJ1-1	ASSLGGRGRTEAF
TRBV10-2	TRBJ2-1	ASSEGGLAGAEQF
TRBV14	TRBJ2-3	ASSRTGVDTQY
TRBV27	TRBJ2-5	ASSGQGETQY
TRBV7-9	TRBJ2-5	ASSFRDRAPETQY
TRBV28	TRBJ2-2	ASSFSSETGDTGELF
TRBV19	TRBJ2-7	ASSRYGQSGYEQY
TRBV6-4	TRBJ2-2	ASSEGGGATGELF
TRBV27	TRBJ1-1	ASSRRTGSNTEAF
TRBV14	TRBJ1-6	ASSQVLSSYNSPLH
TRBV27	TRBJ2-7	ARKKRGLYEQY
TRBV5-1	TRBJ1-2	ASSLLVDSYGYT
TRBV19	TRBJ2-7	ASSIEGVEAYEQY
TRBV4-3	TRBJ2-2	ASSQDRDFAGGTGELF
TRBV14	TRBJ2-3	ASSQGPSGGTDTQY